This T cell receptor (beta chain) came from a study of T cell repertoires in cytomegalovirus infection. Study at large: Indications came from public TCR beta signatures; they pointed to CMV infection and to a matching HLA type. Findings and caveats of the study: CMV-specific HLA-C-restricted TCR beta clonotypes dominated the ex vivo response.

This clonotype showed up just a few times. No antigen is known for it. TCRdb reanalysed the reads using MiXCR and keeps one entry per CDR3 protein. The data show roughly 150,000 distinct CDR3 sequences, roughly a quarter seen once. Deletions cut 6 bases from V and 2 bases from J, with 15 bases between. Germline CDR1 is SGHTA and CDR2 is FQGTGA. CDR3 length: 15 residues. The chain carries TRBV7-3 and TRBJ2-3; a weak D match, TRBD2 (6 bases). The source material was PBMCs. The receptor's source is a human donor in good health (CMV status not recorded). Some clones in this sample may be carry-over from other donors' samples. In DNA, the CDR3 is TGTGCCAGCAGTTTGACTAGTTCCTCCACAGATACGCAGTATTTT. Protein: CASSLTSSSTDTQYF.